This is a list of T cell receptor beta chains from one sample in a study of OX40 agonist ivuxolimab in advanced cancers. Sequencing was performed with immunoSEQ multiplex PCR; in TCRdb, only in-frame clones are kept and a portion is missing. The sample lists about 150,000 clones; 85% to 95% were seen once. Specimen: CD4+ or CD8+ T cells sorted from blood, collected in a trial of the OX40 agonist ivuxolimab. The receptors were gathered from an adult with an advanced solid tumor such as melanoma, head and neck, liver or kidney cancer. The CDR3 runs from the conserved cysteine through the conserved F or W. The order of the fields is V gene, D gene, clone size, J gene, CDR3 protein, CDR3 DNA. The D gene is left open where the match is weak. Expanded clones get a size class; other rows say once, few or many, or leave the size out.

v_gene: TRBV7-6
d_gene: -
abundance: -
j_gene: TRBJ1-5
CDR3aa: CASSLGGGGQPQHF
CDR3nt: TGTGCCAGCAGCTTAGGCGGGGGGGGACAGCCCCAGCATTTT

v_gene: TRBV4-2
d_gene: TRBD1
abundance: -
j_gene: TRBJ1-1
CDR3aa: CASSQDGQGNTEAFF
CDR3nt: TGTGCCAGCAGCCAAGACGGACAGGGGAACACTGAAGCTTTCTTT

v_gene: TRBV2
d_gene: -
abundance: -
j_gene: TRBJ2-5
CDR3aa: CASSPAVQETQYF
CDR3nt: TGTGCCAGCAGCCCAGCGGTCCAAGAGACCCAGTACTTC

v_gene: TRBV6-6
d_gene: -
abundance: -
j_gene: TRBJ2-3
CDR3aa: CASRKGRFVTDTQYF
CDR3nt: TGTGCCAGCAGAAAAGGACGGTTCGTAACAGATACGCAGTATTTT

v_gene: TRBV20-1
d_gene: TRBD1
abundance: -
j_gene: TRBJ2-1
CDR3aa: CSARLQGEQFF
CDR3nt: TGCAGTGCTAGGTTACAGGGGGAGCAGTTCTTC

v_gene: TRBV6-1
d_gene: -
abundance: -
j_gene: TRBJ2-7
CDR3aa: CASSEAGLYEQYF
CDR3nt: TGTGCCAGCAGTGAAGCGGGGCTCTACGAGCAGTACTTC

v_gene: TRBV11-2
d_gene: -
abundance: -
j_gene: TRBJ2-7
CDR3aa: CASSPNPIEIEQYF
CDR3nt: TGTGCCAGCAGCCCTAACCCGATAGAGATCGAGCAGTACTTC

v_gene: TRBV9
d_gene: TRBD1
abundance: -
j_gene: TRBJ1-4
CDR3aa: CASSRGGRGNEKLFF
CDR3nt: TGTGCCAGCAGCAGAGGGGGCAGGGGGAATGAAAAACTGTTTTTT

v_gene: TRBV6-6
d_gene: -
abundance: -
j_gene: TRBJ2-7
CDR3aa: CASSYSTSSSYEQYF
CDR3nt: TGTGCCAGCAGTTACTCAACCTCAAGCTCCTACGAGCAGTACTTC

v_gene: TRBV6-5
d_gene: -
abundance: once
j_gene: TRBJ1-1
CDR3aa: CASSVKVNTEAFF
CDR3nt: TGTGCCAGCAGTGTTAAGGTGAACACTGAAGCTTTCTTT

v_gene: TRBV7-6
d_gene: -
abundance: -
j_gene: TRBJ2-7
CDR3aa: CASSVAQEQRQYF
CDR3nt: TGTGCCAGCAGCGTAGCCCAGGAGCAGCGGCAGTACTTC

v_gene: TRBV9
d_gene: TRBD1
abundance: -
j_gene: TRBJ1-4
CDR3aa: CASSVGARTGGEKLFF
CDR3nt: TGTGCCAGCAGCGTCGGGGCCCGGACAGGGGGTGAAAAACTGTTTTTT

v_gene: TRBV27
d_gene: -
abundance: -
j_gene: TRBJ1-1
CDR3aa: CASSSGTGEAFF
CDR3nt: TGTGCCAGCAGTTCAGGGACGGGTGAAGCTTTCTTT

v_gene: TRBV7-2
d_gene: TRBD1
abundance: -
j_gene: TRBJ2-1
CDR3aa: CASSLRQGKNEQFF
CDR3nt: TGTGCCAGCAGCTTACGACAGGGTAAGAATGAGCAGTTCTTC

v_gene: TRBV6-5
d_gene: TRBD1
abundance: -
j_gene: TRBJ1-5
CDR3aa: CASSVDRAVQPQHF
CDR3nt: TGTGCCAGCAGCGTCGACAGGGCGGTTCAGCCCCAGCATTTT

v_gene: TRBV6-1
d_gene: -
abundance: -
j_gene: TRBJ2-7
CDR3aa: CASSEGPSSSYEQYF
CDR3nt: TGTGCCAGCAGTGAAGGCCCTAGCAGCTCCTACGAGCAGTACTTC

v_gene: TRBV7-2
d_gene: TRBD1
abundance: once
j_gene: TRBJ1-6
CDR3aa: CASSLGGGTDTGALHF
CDR3nt: TGTGCCAGCAGCTTAGGTGGTGGGACAGATACTGGGGCCCTCCACTTT

v_gene: TRBV5-1
d_gene: -
abundance: -
j_gene: TRBJ1-1
CDR3aa: CASSSGGEWNTEAFF
CDR3nt: TGCGCCAGCAGCTCCGGGGGGGAATGGAACACTGAAGCTTTCTTT